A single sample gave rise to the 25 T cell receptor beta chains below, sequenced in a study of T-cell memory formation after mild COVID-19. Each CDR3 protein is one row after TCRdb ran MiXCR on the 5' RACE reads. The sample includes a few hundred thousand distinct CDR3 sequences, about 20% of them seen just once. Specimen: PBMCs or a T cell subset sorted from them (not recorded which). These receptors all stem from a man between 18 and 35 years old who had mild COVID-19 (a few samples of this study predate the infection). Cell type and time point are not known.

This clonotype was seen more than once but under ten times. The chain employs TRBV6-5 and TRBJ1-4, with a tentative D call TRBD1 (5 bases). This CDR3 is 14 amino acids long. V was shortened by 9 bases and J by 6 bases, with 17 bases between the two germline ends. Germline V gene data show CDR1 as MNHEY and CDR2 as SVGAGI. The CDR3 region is CASRHGTADEKLFF. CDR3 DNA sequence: TGTGCCAGTCGTCACGGGACGGCGGATGAAAAACTGTTTTTT.

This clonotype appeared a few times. CDR3 nucleotides: TGTGCCAGCAGCTTAGAGCTTCCTAGCTACACCTTC. It translates to CASSLELPSYTF. The V and J genes are TRBV7-8 and TRBJ1-2, with D uncertain. CDR1 is SGHVS and CDR2 is FQNEAQ in the germline V gene. V lost 1 base and J lost 9, with 9 bases in between. The CDR3 runs to 12 residues. Drawing the rest from reference TRBV7-8 and TRBJ1-2, the complete variable domain is GAGVSQSPRYKVAKRGQDVALRCDPISGHVSLFWYQQALGQGPEFLTYFQNEAQLDKSGLPSDRFFAERPEGSVSTLKIQRTQQEDSAVYLCASSLELPSYTFGSGTRLTVV.

The chain's CDR3 is CASSRNQGAGYEQYF. In DNA, the CDR3 is TGTGCCAGCAGCCGGAACCAGGGCGCCGGCTACGAGCAGTACTTC. V and J are TRBV7-2 and TRBJ2-7, with D perhaps TRBD1 (5 bases). Trimming left V 5 bases short and J 3 bases short, with 17 bases between. This CDR3 is 15 amino acids long. The germline CDR1 and CDR2 sequences are SGHTA and FQGNSA.

The CDR3 here is CASRKGDAVGGGSGNTIYF. CDR3 nucleotides: TGCGCCAGCAGAAAGGGGGATGCCGTGGGCGGAGGCTCTGGAAACACCATATATTTT. V gene TRBV4-1 combines with J gene TRBJ1-3; tentative D call: TRBD1 (6 bases). The germline V gene encodes CDR1 MGHRA and CDR2 YSYEKL. The CDR3 contains 19 residues. V lost 6 bases and J 0 bases, leaving 24 bases between the germline ends.

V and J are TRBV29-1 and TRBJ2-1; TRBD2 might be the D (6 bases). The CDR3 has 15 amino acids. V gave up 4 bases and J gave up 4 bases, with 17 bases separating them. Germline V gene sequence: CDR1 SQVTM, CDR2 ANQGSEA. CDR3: CSVASGEGPYNEQFF. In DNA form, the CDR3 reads TGCAGCGTTGCTTCGGGAGAGGGGCCGTACAATGAGCAGTTCTTC.

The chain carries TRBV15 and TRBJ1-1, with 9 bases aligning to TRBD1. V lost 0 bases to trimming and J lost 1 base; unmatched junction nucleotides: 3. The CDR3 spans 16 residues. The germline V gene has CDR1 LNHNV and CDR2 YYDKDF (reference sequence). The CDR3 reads CATSRDPGQGNTEAFF. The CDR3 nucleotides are TGTGCCACCAGCAGAGATCCGGGACAGGGGAACACTGAAGCTTTCTTT.

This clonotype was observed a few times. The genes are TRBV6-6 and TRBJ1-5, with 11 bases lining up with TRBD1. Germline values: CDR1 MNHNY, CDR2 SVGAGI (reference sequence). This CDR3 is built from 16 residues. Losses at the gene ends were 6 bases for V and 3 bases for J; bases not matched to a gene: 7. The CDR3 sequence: CASSPGQGATNQPQHF. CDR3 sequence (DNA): TGTGCCAGCAGCCCTGGACAGGGGGCTACCAATCAGCCCCAGCATTTT.

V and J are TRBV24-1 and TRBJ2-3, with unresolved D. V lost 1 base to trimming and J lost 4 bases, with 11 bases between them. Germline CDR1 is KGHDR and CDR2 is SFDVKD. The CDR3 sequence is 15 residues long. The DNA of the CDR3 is TGTGCCACCAGTGATTTAGCGCACAATCCAGATACGCAGTATTTT. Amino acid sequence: CATSDLAHNPDTQYF.

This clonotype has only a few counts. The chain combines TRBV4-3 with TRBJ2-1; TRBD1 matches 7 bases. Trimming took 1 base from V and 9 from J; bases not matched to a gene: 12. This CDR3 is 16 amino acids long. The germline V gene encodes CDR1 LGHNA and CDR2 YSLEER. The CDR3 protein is CASSQGHRGQNREQFF. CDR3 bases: TGCGCCAGCAGCCAAGGCCACCGGGGACAGAACCGTGAGCAGTTCTTC.

CDR3 coding DNA: TGTGCCAGCAGCGTAGCCAAGTATACGCAGTATTTT. Protein: CASSVAKYTQYF. The genes are TRBV9 and TRBJ2-3; D is unresolved. V lost 0 bases to trimming and J lost 7 bases, with 6 bases between them. This CDR3 comprises 12 residues. From germline, CDR1 is SGDLS and CDR2 YYNGEE.

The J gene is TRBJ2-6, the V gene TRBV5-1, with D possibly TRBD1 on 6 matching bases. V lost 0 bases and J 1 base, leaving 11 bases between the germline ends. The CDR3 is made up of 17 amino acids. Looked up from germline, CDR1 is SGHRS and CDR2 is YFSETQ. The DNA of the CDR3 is TGCGCCAGCAGCTTGGTTCCCAGGGGATCTGGGGCCAACGTCCTGACTTTC. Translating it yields CASSLVPRGSGANVLTF.

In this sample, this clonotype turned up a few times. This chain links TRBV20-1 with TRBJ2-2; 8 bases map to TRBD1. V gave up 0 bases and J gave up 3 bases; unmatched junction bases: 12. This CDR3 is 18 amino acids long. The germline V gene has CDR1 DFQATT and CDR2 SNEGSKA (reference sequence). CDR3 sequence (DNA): TGCAGTGCTAGAGATCCTAGACAGGGGCGAAGGTACACCGGGGAGCTGTTTTTT. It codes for CSARDPRQGRRYTGELFF.

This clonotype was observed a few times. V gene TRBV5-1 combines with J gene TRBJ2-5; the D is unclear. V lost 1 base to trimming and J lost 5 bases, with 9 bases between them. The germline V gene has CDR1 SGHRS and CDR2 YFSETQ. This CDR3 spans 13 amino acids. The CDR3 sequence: CASSLLESETQYF. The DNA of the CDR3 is TGCGCCAGCAGCTTGTTGGAGTCTGAGACCCAGTACTTC.

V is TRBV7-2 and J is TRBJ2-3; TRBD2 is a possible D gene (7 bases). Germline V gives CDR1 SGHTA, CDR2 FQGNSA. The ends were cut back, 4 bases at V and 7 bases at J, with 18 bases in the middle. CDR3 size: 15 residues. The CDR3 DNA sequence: TGTGCCAGCAGCTCAGGGAGCGGGGACATCTATACGCAGTATTTT. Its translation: CASSSGSGDIYTQYF.

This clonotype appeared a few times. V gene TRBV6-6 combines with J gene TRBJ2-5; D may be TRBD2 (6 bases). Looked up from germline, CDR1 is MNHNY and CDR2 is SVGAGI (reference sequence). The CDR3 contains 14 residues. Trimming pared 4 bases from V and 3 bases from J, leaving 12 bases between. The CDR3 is CASSFSREEETQYF. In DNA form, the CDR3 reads TGTGCCAGCAGTTTTTCCAGGGAGGAAGAGACCCAGTACTTC.

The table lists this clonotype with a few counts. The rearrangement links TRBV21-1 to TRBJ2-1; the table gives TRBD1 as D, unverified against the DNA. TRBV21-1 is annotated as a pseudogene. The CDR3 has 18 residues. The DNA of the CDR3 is TGTGCCAGCAGCAAAGGTCCCAAGGGACAGGGTAGTCGGAGTGAGCAGTTCTTC. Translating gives CASSKGPKGQGSRSEQFF.

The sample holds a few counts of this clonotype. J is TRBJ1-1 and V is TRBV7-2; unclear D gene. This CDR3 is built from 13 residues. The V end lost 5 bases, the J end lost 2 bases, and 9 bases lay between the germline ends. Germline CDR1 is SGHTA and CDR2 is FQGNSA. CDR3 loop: CASSPGFNTEAFF. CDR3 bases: TGTGCCAGCAGCCCGGGATTCAACACTGAAGCTTTCTTT.

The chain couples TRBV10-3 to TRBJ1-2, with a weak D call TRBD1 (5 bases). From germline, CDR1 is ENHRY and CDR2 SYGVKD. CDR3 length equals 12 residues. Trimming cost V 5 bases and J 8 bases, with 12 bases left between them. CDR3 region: CAISRDAWGYTF. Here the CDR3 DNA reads TGTGCCATCAGTAGGGACGCGTGGGGCTACACCTTC.

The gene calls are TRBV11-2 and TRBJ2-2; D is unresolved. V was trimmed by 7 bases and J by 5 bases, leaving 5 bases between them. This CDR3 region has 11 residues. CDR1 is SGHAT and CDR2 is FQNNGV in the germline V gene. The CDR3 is CASISTGELFF. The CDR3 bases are TGTGCCAGCATTTCTACCGGGGAGCTGTTTTTT.

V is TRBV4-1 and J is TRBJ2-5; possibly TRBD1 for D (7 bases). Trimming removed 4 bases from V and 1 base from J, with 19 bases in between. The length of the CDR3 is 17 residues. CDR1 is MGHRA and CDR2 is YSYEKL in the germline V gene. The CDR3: CASSRGPAEGAQETQYF. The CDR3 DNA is TGCGCCAGCAGCCGTGGCCCGGCGGAGGGGGCCCAAGAGACCCAGTACTTC.

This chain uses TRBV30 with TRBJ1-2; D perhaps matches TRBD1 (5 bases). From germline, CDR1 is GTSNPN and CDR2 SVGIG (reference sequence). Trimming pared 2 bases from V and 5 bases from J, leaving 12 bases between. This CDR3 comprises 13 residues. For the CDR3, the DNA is TGTGCCTGGAGTACAGGCCCCGGGTATGGCTACACCTTC. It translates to CAWSTGPGYGYTF.

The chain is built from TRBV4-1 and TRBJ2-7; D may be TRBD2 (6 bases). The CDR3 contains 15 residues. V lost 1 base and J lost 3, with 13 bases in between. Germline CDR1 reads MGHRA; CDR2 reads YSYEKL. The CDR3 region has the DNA TGCGCCAGCAGCCAAGTGGAACTAGCCATCTACGAGCAGTACTTC. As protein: CASSQVELAIYEQYF.

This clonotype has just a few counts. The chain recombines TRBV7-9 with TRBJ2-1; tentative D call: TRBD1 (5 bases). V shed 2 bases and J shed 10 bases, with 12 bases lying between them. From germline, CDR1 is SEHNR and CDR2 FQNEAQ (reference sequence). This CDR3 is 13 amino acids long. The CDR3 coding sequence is TGTGCCAGCAGCTTACTGACAGCCGGAGAGCAGTTCTTC. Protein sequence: CASSLLTAGEQFF.

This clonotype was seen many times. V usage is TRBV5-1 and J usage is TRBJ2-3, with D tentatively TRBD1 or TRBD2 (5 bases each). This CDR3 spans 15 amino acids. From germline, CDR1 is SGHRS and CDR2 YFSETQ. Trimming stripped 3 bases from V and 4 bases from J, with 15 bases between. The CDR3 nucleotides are TGCGCCAGCAGCTCCCGGGACCCGAGGGCAGATACGCAGTATTTT. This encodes CASSSRDPRADTQYF.

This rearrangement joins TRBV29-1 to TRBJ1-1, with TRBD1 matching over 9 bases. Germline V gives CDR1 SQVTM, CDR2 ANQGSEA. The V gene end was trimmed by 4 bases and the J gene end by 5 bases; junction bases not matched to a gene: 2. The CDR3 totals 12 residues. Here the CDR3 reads CSVGQGETEAFF. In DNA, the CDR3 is TGCAGCGTTGGACAGGGGGAGACTGAAGCTTTCTTT.